Given below is one T cell receptor (beta chain) in context. The data are from a study of stem cell transplantation in POMP-related autoinflammatory disease. Germline CDR1 MGHRA, CDR2 YSYEKL. Trimming cost V 0 bases and J 7 bases; bases outside gene matches: 8. The CDR3 sequence is 16 residues long. Libraries were prepared by immunoSEQ multiplex PCR; TCRdb keeps only in-frame clonotypes and omits some of them. The sample yields 6,500 to 7,500 clones, over 80% seen once. Sample: a CXCR5-defined cell subset from PBMCs. The V gene is TRBV4-1, the J gene TRBJ1-1; 10 bases fit TRBD1. The origin of this receptor is a human donor in good health. CDR3 amino acids: CASSQDWDRGWGEAFF. For the CDR3, the DNA is TGCGCCAGCAGCCAAGATTGGGACAGGGGATGGGGTGAAGCTTTCTTT.